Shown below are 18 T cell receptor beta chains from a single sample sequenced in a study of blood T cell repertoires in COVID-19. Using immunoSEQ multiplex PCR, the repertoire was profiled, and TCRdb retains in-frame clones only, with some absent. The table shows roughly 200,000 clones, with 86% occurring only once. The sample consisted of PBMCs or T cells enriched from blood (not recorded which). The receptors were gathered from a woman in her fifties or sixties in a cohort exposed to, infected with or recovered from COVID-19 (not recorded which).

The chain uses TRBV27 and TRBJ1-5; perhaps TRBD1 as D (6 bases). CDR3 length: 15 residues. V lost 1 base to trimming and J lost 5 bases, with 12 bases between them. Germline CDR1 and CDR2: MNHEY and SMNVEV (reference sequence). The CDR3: CASSLFRGAYQPQHF. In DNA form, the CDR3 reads TGTGCCAGCAGTTTATTCCGGGGGGCATATCAGCCCCAGCATTTT.

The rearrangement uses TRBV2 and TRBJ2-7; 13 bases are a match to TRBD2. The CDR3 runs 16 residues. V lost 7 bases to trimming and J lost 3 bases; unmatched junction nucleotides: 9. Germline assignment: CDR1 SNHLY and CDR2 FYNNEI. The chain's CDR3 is CASTTRGLAGYYEQYF. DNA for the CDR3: TGTGCCAGCACCACGAGGGGACTAGCGGGGTACTACGAGCAGTACTTC.

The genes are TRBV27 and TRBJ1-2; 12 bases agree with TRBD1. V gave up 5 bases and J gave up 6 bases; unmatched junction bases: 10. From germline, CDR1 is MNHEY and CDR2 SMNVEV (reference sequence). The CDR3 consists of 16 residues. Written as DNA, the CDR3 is TGTGCCAGCAGTCCCTTCAGGGGACAGGGGGCACATGGCTACACCTTC. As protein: CASSPFRGQGAHGYTF.

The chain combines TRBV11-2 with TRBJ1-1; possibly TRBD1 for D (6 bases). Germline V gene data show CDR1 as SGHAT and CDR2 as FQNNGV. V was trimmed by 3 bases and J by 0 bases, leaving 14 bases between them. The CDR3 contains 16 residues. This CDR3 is CASSFAGGGVNTEAFF. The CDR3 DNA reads TGTGCCAGCAGCTTTGCGGGGGGGGGCGTGAACACTGAAGCTTTCTTT.

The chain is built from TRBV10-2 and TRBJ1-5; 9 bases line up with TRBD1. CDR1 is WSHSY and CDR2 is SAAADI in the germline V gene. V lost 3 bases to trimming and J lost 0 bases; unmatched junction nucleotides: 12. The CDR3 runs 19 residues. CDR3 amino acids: CASSDLNWGTGYSNQPQHF. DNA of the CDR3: TGCGCCAGCAGTGATCTGAATTGGGGGACAGGGTATAGCAATCAGCCCCAGCATTTT.

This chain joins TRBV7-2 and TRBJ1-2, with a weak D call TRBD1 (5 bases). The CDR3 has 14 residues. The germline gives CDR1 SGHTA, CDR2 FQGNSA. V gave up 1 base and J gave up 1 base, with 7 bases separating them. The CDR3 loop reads CASSLGRGNYGYTF. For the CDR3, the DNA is TGTGCCAGCAGCTTAGGGAGGGGTAACTATGGCTACACCTTC.

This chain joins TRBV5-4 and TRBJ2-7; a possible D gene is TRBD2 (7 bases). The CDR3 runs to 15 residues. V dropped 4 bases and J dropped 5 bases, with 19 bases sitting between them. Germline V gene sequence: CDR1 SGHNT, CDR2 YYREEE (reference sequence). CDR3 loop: CASSRRGARGNEQYF. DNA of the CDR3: TGTGCCAGCAGCCGTCGGGGGGCCCGGGGGAACGAGCAGTACTTC.

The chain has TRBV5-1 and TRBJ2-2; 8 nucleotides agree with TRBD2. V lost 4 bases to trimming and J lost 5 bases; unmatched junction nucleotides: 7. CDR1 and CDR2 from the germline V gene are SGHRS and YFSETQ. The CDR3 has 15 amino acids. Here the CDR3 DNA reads TGCGCCAGCAGCGCTAACTTAGCGGGGACCGGGGAGCTGTTTTTT. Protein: CASSANLAGTGELFF.

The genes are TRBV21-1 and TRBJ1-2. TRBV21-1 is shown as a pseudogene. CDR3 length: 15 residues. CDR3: CASSKEGWRNYGYTF. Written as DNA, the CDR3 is TGTGCCAGCAGCAAGGAGGGATGGCGGAACTATGGCTACACCTTC.

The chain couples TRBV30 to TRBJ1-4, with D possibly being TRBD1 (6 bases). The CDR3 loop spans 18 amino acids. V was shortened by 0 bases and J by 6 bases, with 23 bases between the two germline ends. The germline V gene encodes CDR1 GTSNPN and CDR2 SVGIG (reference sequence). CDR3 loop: CAWSVQFPPTGQDEKLFF. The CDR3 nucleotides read TGTGCCTGGAGTGTACAATTTCCGCCTACAGGGCAAGATGAAAAACTGTTTTTT.

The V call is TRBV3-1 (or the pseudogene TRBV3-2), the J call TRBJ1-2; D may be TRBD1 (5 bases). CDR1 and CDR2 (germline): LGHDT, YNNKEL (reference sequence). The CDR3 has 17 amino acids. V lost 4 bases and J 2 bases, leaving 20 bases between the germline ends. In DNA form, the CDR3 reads TGTGCCAGCAGCCTACCCGAGCGGGAACAGGCCAACTATGGCTACACCTTC. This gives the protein CASSLPEREQANYGYTF.

The DNA of the CDR3 is TGTGCCAGCAGCCCGGACAGTTATCAGCCCCAGCATTTT. As protein: CASSPDSYQPQHF. The chain has TRBV7-2 and TRBJ1-5; D possibly corresponds to TRBD1 (6 bases). Germline V gives CDR1 SGHTA, CDR2 FQGNSA. This CDR3 is built from 13 residues. V was shortened by 5 bases and J by 5 bases, with 10 bases between the two germline ends.

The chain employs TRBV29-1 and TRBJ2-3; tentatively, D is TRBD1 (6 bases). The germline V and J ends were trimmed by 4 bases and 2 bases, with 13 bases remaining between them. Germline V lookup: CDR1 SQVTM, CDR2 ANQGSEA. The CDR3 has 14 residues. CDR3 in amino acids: CSVAAGVDTDTQYF. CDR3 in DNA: TGCAGCGTTGCCGCAGGGGTCGACACAGATACGCAGTATTTT.

Here the CDR3 reads CASSQSSSGYEQYF. The CDR3 DNA reads as TGTGCCAGCAGCCAATCTTCGTCGGGCTACGAGCAGTACTTC. The chain has TRBV16 and TRBJ2-7; D gene ambiguous. V was cut by 0 bases and J by 3 bases, with 9 bases left in between. The length of the CDR3 is 14 residues. Per germline, CDR1 KGHSY and CDR2 FQNENV.

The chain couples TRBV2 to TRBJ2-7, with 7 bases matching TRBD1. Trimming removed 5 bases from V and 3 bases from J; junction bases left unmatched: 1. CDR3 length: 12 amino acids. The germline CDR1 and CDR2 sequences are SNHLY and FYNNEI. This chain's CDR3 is CASSSGGYEQYF. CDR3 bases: TGTGCCAGCAGTTCAGGGGGCTACGAGCAGTACTTC.

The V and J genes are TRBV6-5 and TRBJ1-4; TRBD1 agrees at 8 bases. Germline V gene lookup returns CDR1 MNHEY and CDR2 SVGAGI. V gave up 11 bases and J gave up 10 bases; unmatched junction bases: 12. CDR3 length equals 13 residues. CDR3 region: CASHQGASGKLFF. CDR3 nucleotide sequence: TGTGCCTCCCATCAGGGGGCCTCGGGAAAACTGTTTTTT.

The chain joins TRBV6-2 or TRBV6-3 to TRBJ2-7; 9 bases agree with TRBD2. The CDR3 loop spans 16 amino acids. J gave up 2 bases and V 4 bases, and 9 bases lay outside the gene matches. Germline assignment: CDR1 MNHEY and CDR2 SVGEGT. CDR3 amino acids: CASSSTTGGGAYEQYF. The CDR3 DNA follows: TGTGCCAGCAGTTCAACCACCGGCGGGGGGGCCTACGAGCAGTACTTC.

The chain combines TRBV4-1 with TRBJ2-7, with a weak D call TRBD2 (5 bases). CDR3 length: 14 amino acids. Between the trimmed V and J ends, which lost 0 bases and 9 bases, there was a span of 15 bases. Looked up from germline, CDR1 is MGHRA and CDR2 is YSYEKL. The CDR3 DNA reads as TGCGCCAGCAGCCAAGATAGCGCTAGTTTGGTGCAGTACTTC. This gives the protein CASSQDSASLVQYF.